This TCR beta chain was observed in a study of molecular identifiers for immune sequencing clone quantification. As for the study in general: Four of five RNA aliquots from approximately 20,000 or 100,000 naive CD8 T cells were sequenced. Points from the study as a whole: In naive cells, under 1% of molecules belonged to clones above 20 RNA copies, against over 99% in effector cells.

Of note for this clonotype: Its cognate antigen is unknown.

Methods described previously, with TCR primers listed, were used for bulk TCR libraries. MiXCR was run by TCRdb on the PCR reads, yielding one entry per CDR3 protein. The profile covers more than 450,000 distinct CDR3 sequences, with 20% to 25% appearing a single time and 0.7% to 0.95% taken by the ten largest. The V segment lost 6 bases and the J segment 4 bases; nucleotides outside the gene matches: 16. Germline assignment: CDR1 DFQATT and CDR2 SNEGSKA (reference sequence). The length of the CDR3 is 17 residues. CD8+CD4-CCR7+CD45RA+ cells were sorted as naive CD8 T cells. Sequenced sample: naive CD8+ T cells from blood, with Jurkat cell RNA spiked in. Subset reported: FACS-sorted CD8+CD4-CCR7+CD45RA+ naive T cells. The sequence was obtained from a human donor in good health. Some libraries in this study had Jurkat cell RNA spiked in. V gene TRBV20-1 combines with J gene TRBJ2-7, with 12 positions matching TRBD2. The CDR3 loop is CSAVGQELAGGMYEQYF. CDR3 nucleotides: TGCAGTGCGGTGGGACAGGAACTAGCGGGAGGAATGTACGAGCAGTACTTC.